The T cell receptor (beta chain) described here comes from a study of T cell repertoires in aging, cancer and after chemotherapy. Background on the study: Donor ages fell into six groups from 30 or younger up to 70 or older. Study-wide findings and caveats: Age-matched healthy donors had significantly more diverse, less clonal blood TCR repertoires than untreated cancer patients. In healthy donors, age-related TCR diversity loss mainly reflected lost richness.

To note about this clonotype: Its antigen is undetermined.

TRB rearrangements spanning V, D and J were amplified using mixed TRB-A/B primers. One entry per CDR3 protein results from TCRdb running MiXCR on the multiplex PCR reads. The sample has some 2,200 distinct CDR3 sequences; about 19% are singletons. TCR beta rearrangements were amplified from peripheral blood genomic DNA. The sequenced material came from blood. The sequence derives from a human donor with a solid tumor.

Here the CDR3 reads CASSVADGTGDTGELFF. CDR3 sequence (DNA): TGTGCCAGCAGCGTAGCTGATGGGACAGGGGACACCGGGGAGCTGTTTTTT. The chain uses TRBV9 and TRBJ2-2; 10 bases align to TRBD1. The V gene's germline CDR1 is SGDLS and CDR2 YYNGEE. The CDR3 consists of 17 residues. V was clipped by 0 bases and J by 3 bases; unmatched bases: 5.